The rows below give T cell receptor beta chains drawn from one sample of a study of shared clonotypes between healthy human individuals. Here immunoSEQ multiplex PCR was the method, and the copy in TCRdb shows in-frame clones only, minus some. The table records fewer than 3 million clones, 92% of them present only once. Sample: naive CD4+ T cells from PBMCs. These receptors all come from a man between 18 and 29 years old in good health. Some clones in this sample may be carry-over from other donors' samples. Each CDR3 is given with its conserved first and last residue. Fields, in order: J gene, V gene, CDR3 protein.

TRBJ1-2	TRBV6-5	CATAERVYGYTF
TRBJ1-4	TRBV27	CASSYLTGGEKLFF
TRBJ1-4	TRBV27	CASSYTYTTNEKLFF
TRBJ2-7	TRBV18	CASSRTGTYEQYF
TRBJ1-4	TRBV28	CASSERTGGSEKLFF
TRBJ2-1	TRBV7-3	CASSLVGQGEQFF
TRBJ2-4	TRBV27	CASIKEPKNIQYF
TRBJ2-3	TRBV6-1	CASSPGGDTQYF
TRBJ2-1	TRBV7-2	CASSRGLAVDNEQFF
TRBJ2-3	TRBV5-8	CAGLGRGLTDTQYF
TRBJ2-2	TRBV7-3	CASSLQANTGELFF
TRBJ2-2	TRBV25-1	CASSEYRGTDAGELFF
TRBJ2-1	TRBV2	CASNSGTSGRLGEQFF
TRBJ1-1	TRBV5-1	CASSPNSREVTEAFF
TRBJ1-2	TRBV21-1	CASSKGSNYGYTF
TRBJ1-2	TRBV27	CASIQGGYTF
TRBJ2-7	TRBV4-1	CASRRAGGAAYEQYF
TRBJ2-7	TRBV27	CASSLVSRGSYEQYF
TRBJ1-1	TRBV19	CATCPDVGLNTEAFF
TRBJ2-4	TRBV14	CASSQVRLAGGPLPGAKNIQYF
TRBJ2-6	TRBV6-5	CASSYLTSGANVLTF
TRBJ1-2	TRBV5-6	CASSLGVFGYTF
TRBJ1-2	TRBV11-2	CASSPHNYGYTF
TRBJ2-7	TRBV15	CATSGDTGPYEQYF
TRBJ1-3	TRBV6-6	CASSYEETSGNTIYF
TRBJ2-7	TRBV28	CASSLWGETYEQYF
TRBJ2-6	TRBV10-3	CAIGTSGSLGANVLTF
TRBJ2-1	TRBV7-2	CASSLRGSGRVKAYNEQFF
TRBJ1-4	TRBV28	CASSLSRTLFF
TRBJ1-2	TRBV28	CASEKERRGYTF
TRBJ1-1	TRBV7-9	CASSIKRGISEAFF